This TCR beta chain emerged from a study of blood T cell repertoires in COVID-19. Study information: Samples came from the United States, Italy and Spain, spanning acute and convalescent COVID-19.

Assay used: immunoSEQ multiplex PCR; TCRdb lists only in-frame clones, some missing. The sample lists approximately 190,000 clones; about 85% were seen once. Trimming left V 5 bases short and J 5 bases short, with 17 bases between. This CDR3 has 15 residues. CDR1 is MNHEY, CDR2 SVGEGT, per germline. The chain uses TRBV6-2 or TRBV6-3 and TRBJ2-3, with D perhaps matching TRBD1 (6 bases). This receptor was taken from a human donor in a cohort sampled during active COVID-19. The sample comprised peripheral blood. Here the CDR3 reads CASSTDSLQRDTQYF. The CDR3 nucleotides read TGTGCCAGCAGTACGGACAGCCTCCAGAGAGATACGCAGTATTTT.